One and the same sample provided the 3 T cell receptor beta chains below, sequenced in a study of T cell responses to AZD1222 COVID-19 vaccine. This table comes from immunoSEQ multiplex PCR, and its TCRdb copy is limited to in-frame clones, with some not included. Here the sample spans over 130,000 clones, around 90% being singletons. This material consisted of peripheral blood, taken 28 days after the second AZD1222 dose. The receptors shown here come from an adult who received the AZD1222 COVID-19 vaccine.

V and J are TRBV11-2 and TRBJ2-3, with 8 bases matching TRBD1. The ends lost 5 bases at V and 3 bases at J; junction bases unmatched: 7. Germline values: CDR1 SGHAT, CDR2 FQNNGV. The CDR3 loop spans 15 amino acids. CDR3 in DNA: TGTGCCAGCAGCCCCGGACAGGGAGGTACAGATACGCAGTATTTT. This gives the protein CASSPGQGGTDTQYF.

The chain links TRBV28 to TRBJ1-2; D is perhaps TRBD1 (5 bases). The V end was cut by 5 bases, the J end by 5 bases, with 12 bases between. The length of the CDR3 is 13 residues. CDR1 and CDR2 from the germline V gene are MDHEN and SYDVKM. The CDR3: CASSVTASYGYTF. DNA of the CDR3: TGTGCCAGCAGTGTGACAGCGAGTTATGGCTACACCTTC.

The chain joins TRBV7-3 to TRBJ2-2; 9 positions agree with TRBD2. This CDR3 contains 13 residues. The germline gives CDR1 SGHTA, CDR2 FQGTGA. J lost 1 base, V lost 10 bases, and 1 base had no gene match. The CDR3 sequence is CATTSGNTGELFF. CDR3 sequence (DNA): TGTGCCACGACTAGCGGGAACACCGGGGAGCTGTTTTTT.